The rows below give T cell receptor beta chains drawn from one sample of a study of blood T cells in healthy people across ages. TCRdb ran MiXCR on the 5' RACE reads and lists one entry per CDR3 protein. The table shows about 400,000 distinct CDR3 sequences, with 52% occurring only once. Source material: blood. The receptors were sampled from a man in his 60s in good health. Both conserved end residues are part of each CDR3. The order of the fields is V gene, D gene, J gene, CDR3 length, clone size, CDR3 protein, CDR3 DNA. A D gene is named only where the DNA matches it firmly. Some rows have no size entry. The others give once, few or many, or a class for an expanded clone.

TRBV6-5	NA	TRBJ1-2	15	few	CASRGVGAPQRGYTF	TGTGCCAGCAGAGGGGTCGGGGCTCCCCAACGCGGCTACACCTTC
TRBV20-1	TRBD1	TRBJ2-7	14	few	CSARARTGVYEQYF	TGCAGTGCTAGAGCTCGGACAGGGGTCTACGAGCAGTACTTC
TRBV20-1	NA	TRBJ2-6	14	few	CSARGPYGANVLTF	TGCAGTGCTAGGGGCCCGTATGGGGCCAACGTCCTGACTTTC
TRBV12-3/TRBV12-4	TRBD1	TRBJ1-2	14	NA	CASSLQGGLSGYTF	TGTGCCAGCAGTTTGCAGGGGGGGCTAAGTGGCTACACCTTC
TRBV20-1	NA	TRBJ1-2	14	NA	CSAPRSDLGNGYTF	TGCAGTGCTCCCAGATCTGACTTGGGTAACGGCTACACCTTC
TRBV10-2	NA	TRBJ2-6	11	NA	CASFAANVLTF	TGCGCCAGCTTTGCGGCCAACGTCCTGACTTTC
TRBV25-1	NA	TRBJ1-1	13	NA	CATSNRGGTEAFF	TGTGCCACCTCCAACAGAGGGGGCACTGAAGCTTTCTTT
TRBV28	TRBD2	TRBJ2-5	14	NA	CASSFQGGRNEQYF	TGCGCCAGCAGTTTCCAGGGAGGGCGCAATGAGCAGTACTTC
TRBV5-4	NA	TRBJ2-2	16	NA	CASSLGSGTNTGELFF	TGTGCCAGCAGCTTGGGGTCCGGCACGAACACCGGGGAGCTGTTTTTT
TRBV20-1	NA	TRBJ1-2	15	NA	CSARESLGASYGYTF	TGCAGTGCTAGAGAGTCGCTGGGGGCGAGCTATGGCTACACCTTC
TRBV7-2	NA	TRBJ1-2	16	NA	CASSLQTGRTNYGYTF	TGTGCCAGCAGCCTCCAGACAGGTCGAACTAACTATGGCTACACCTTC
TRBV7-2	TRBD2	TRBJ2-7	14	NA	CASSSPGLVQEQYF	TGTGCCAGCAGCTCACCGGGACTAGTCCAAGAGCAGTACTTC
TRBV29-1	NA	TRBJ2-7	14	few	CSVDAGDGSYEQYF	TGCAGCGTTGACGCCGGGGATGGGTCCTACGAGCAGTACTTC